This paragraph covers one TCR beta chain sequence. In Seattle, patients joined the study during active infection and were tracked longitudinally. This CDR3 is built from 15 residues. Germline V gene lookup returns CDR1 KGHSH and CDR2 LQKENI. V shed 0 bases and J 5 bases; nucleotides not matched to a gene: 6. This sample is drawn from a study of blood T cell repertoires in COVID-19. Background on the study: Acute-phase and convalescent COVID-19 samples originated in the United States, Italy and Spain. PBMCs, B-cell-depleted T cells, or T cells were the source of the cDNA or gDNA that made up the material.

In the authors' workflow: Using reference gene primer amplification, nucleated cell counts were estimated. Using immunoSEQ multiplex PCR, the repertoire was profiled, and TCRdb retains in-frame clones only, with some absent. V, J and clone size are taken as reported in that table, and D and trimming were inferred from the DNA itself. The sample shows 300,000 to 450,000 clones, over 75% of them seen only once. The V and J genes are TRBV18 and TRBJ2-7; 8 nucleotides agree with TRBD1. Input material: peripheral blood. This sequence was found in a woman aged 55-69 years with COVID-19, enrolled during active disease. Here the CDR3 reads CASSPPRTGYHEQYF. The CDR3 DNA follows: TGTGCCAGCTCACCACCGAGGACAGGGTACCACGAGCAGTACTTC.